This T cell receptor (beta chain) was obtained from a study of shared clonotypes between healthy human individuals. Background on the study: The plates for each donor numbered three CD4 naive, three CD4 memory, two CD8 naive and one CD8 memory. Notes on the study in general: Represented genetic and exposure-history diversity was restricted by having few donors. Memory subsets generally showed smaller estimated richness than naive subsets did.

Profiling relied on immunoSEQ multiplex PCR, and the TCRdb table lists in-frame clones only, not all of them. The sample contains over 950,000 clones, around 77% of which appear only once. In regard to this clone: Antigen specificity is unknown. The identical CDR3 is also encoded by other nucleotide sequences in the sample.

This TCR came from a man aged 18 to 35 in good health. Some clones in this sample may be carry-over from other donors' samples. The sequencing input was memory CD4+ T cells from PBMCs. Subset: CD45RA-negative fraction.

CDR3 coding DNA: TGCGCCAGCAGCCAAGATAGTAGCACAGATACGCAGTATTTT. Its protein product is CASSQDSSTDTQYF. The rearrangement uses TRBV4-1 and TRBJ2-3, with D unclear. Germline V gene sequence: CDR1 MGHRA, CDR2 YSYEKL. The CDR3 extends over 14 amino acids. V lost 0 bases, J lost 0 bases, and 4 bases lay in between.